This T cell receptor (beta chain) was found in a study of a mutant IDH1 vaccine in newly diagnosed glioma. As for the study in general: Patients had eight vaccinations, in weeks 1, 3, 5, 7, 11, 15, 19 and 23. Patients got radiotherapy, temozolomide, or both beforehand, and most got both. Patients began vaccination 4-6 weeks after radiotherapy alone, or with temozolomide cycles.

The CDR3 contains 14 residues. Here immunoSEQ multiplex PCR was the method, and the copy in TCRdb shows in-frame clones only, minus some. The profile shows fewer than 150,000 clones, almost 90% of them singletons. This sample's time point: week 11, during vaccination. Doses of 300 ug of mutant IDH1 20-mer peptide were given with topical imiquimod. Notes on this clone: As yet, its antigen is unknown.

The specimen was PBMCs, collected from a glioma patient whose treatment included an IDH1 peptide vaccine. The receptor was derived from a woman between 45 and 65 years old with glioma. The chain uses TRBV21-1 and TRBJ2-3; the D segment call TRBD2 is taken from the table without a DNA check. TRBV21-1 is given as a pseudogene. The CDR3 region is CARPERELKDTQYF. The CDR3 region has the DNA TGTGCCAGGCCGGAGCGGGAGTTAAAAGATACGCAGTATTTT.